The entry below gives a single T cell receptor beta chain sequence along with its context. The sample originates from a study of blood T cell repertoires in COVID-19. Study information: The origin of the acute and convalescent COVID-19 samples was the United States, Italy and Spain.

Trimming stripped 6 bases from V and 2 bases from J, with 11 bases between. Germline V gene sequence: CDR1 MDHEN, CDR2 SYDVKM. This CDR3 contains 15 residues. Clones were read by immunoSEQ multiplex PCR, and TCRdb kept only the in-frame ones, dropping some. The sample carries 250,000 or so clones, 70% to 90% recorded once. This receptor was taken from a man older than 75 with acute or convalescent COVID-19. The specimen was peripheral blood. The V and J genes are TRBV28 and TRBJ2-6; D is perhaps TRBD1 (6 bases). The CDR3 sequence is CASSLHRAGANVLTF. DNA of the CDR3: TGTGCCAGCAGCCTTCACAGGGCTGGGGCCAACGTCCTGACTTTC.